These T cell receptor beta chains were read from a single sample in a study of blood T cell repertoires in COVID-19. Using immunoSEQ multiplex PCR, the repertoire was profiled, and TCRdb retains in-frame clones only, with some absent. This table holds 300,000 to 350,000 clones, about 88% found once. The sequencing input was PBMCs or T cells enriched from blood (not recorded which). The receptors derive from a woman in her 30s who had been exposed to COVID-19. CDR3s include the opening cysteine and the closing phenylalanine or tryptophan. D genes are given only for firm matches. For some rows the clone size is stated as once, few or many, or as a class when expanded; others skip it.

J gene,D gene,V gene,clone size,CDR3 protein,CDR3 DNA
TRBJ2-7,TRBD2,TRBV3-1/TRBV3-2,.,CASSRVPGLAQRTAEQYF,TGTGCCAGCAGCCGCGTACCGGGACTAGCTCAACGGACCGCCGAGCAGTACTTC
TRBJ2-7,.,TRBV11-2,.,CASSLASSYEQYF,TGTGCCAGCAGCTTGGCCAGCTCCTACGAGCAGTACTTC
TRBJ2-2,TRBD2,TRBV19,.,CASTYRGGANTGELFF,TGTGCCAGTACCTATCGGGGGGGAGCGAACACCGGGGAGCTGTTTTTT
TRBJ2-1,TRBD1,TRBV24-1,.,CATSQDRARVDEQFF,TGTGCCACCAGCCAGGACAGGGCGAGGGTCGATGAGCAGTTCTTC
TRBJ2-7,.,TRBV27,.,CASSYRVPYEQYF,TGTGCCAGCAGTTACAGGGTTCCCTACGAGCAGTACTTC
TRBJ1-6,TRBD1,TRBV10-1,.,CASSLEPPGQGHSPLHF,TGCGCCAGCAGCCTGGAGCCCCCGGGACAGGGGCATTCACCCCTCCACTTT
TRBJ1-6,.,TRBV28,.,CASRQGATASPLHF,TGTGCCAGCAGGCAAGGCGCGACAGCTTCACCCCTCCACTTT
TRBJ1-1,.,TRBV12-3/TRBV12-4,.,CASGRGGEAFF,TGTGCCAGCGGACGAGGGGGAGAAGCTTTCTTT
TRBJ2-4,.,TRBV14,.,CASSQRQILAKNIQYF,TGTGCCAGCAGCCAACGACAGATACTAGCCAAAAACATTCAGTACTTC
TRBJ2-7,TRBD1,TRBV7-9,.,CASNPSEGAPWEQYF,TGTGCCAGCAACCCCTCCGAGGGGGCACCCTGGGAGCAGTACTTC
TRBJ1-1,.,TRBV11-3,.,CASSHRAGSTFF,TGTGCCAGCAGCCATAGAGCGGGTTCTACTTTCTTT
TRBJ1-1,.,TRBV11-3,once,CASSRGNTEAFF,TGTGCCAGCAGCCGGGGGAACACTGAAGCTTTCTTT
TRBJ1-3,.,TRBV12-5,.,CASGLVRGAGDPSGNTIYF,TGTGCTAGTGGTTTGGTACGGGGTGCAGGGGATCCCTCTGGAAACACCATATATTTT
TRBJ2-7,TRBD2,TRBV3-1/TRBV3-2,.,CASSYSGSPYEQYF,TGTGCCAGCAGCTACAGCGGGAGTCCCTACGAGCAGTACTTC
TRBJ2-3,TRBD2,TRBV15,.,CATSRDKTGGPIDTQYF,TGTGCCACCAGCAGAGACAAGACGGGAGGACCGATAGATACGCAGTATTTT
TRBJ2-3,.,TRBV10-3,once,CAISERLTGSTDTQYF,TGTGCCATCAGTGAGAGGCTGACAGGTAGCACAGATACGCAGTATTTT
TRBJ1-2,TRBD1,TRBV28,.,CASSPGQGAYGYTF,TGTGCCAGCAGCCCAGGACAGGGTGCCTATGGCTACACCTTC
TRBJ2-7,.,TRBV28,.,CASSLPTGFYEQYF,TGTGCCAGCAGTTTACCCACAGGGTTCTACGAGCAGTACTTC
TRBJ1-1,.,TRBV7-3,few,CASSASVRTEAFF,TGTGCCAGCAGCGCGTCCGTCCGAACTGAAGCTTTCTTT
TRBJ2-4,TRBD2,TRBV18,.,CASSRAGGEENIQYF,TGTGCCAGCTCACGGGCGGGGGGCGAGGAAAACATTCAGTACTTC
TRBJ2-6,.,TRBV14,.,CASSQQGSGANVLTF,TGTGCCAGCAGCCAACAGGGCTCTGGGGCCAACGTCCTGACTTTC
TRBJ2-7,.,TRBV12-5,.,CASGLARPPRAYEQYF,TGTGCTAGTGGTTTGGCCCGACCCCCCAGGGCCTACGAGCAGTACTTC
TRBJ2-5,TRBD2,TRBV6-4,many,CASSDVIAGVEETQYF,TGTGCCAGCAGTGACGTGATAGCGGGAGTTGAGGAGACCCAGTACTTC
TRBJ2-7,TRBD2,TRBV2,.,CASSEVVPSGSYEQYF,TGTGCCAGCAGTGAAGTTGTCCCTAGCGGGAGCTACGAGCAGTACTTC
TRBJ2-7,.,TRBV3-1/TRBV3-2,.,CASSLGPGSTYEQYF,TGTGCCAGCAGCCTCGGGCCAGGGTCCACCTACGAGCAGTACTTC
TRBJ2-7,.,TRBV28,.,CASSLWPYEQYF,TGTGCCAGCAGCTTGTGGCCCTACGAGCAGTACTTC
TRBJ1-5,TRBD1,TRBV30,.,CAWRSPGQLHQPQHF,TGTGCCTGGAGGTCCCCGGGACAGCTCCATCAGCCCCAGCATTTT
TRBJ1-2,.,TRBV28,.,CASSLGPGGDGYTF,TGTGCCAGCAGTTTAGGGCCGGGGGGGGATGGCTACACCTTC
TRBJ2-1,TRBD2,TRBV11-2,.,CASSPRLKVAGGFDEQFF,TGTGCCAGCAGCCCTCGGTTGAAAGTAGCGGGAGGGTTCGATGAGCAGTTCTTC
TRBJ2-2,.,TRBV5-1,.,CASSLLTGELFF,TGCGCCAGCAGCCTCTTAACCGGGGAGCTGTTTTTT
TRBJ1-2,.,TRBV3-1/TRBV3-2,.,CASSPDSASGYTF,TGTGCCAGCAGCCCGGACAGTGCGTCTGGCTACACCTTC
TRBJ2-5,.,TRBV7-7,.,CASSLEAETQETQYF,TGTGCTAGCAGCTTAGAAGCGGAGACCCAAGAGACCCAGTACTTC
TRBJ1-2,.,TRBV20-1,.,CSAKQGVLHTF,TGCAGTGCTAAACAGGGTGTTTTGCACACCTTC
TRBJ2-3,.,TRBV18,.,CASSPQEGGTSTDTQYF,TGTGCCAGCTCACCACAGGAAGGCGGGACTAGCACAGATACGCAGTATTTT
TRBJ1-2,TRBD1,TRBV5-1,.,CASSPPLGTGGYTF,TGCGCCAGCAGCCCACCCCTAGGGACAGGGGGCTACACCTTC
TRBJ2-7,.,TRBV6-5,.,CASAGRYEQYF,TGTGCCAGCGCGGGGCGGTACGAGCAGTACTTC
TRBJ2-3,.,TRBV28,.,CASSLPEADTQYF,TGTGCCAGCAGTTTACCCGAGGCAGATACGCAGTATTTT
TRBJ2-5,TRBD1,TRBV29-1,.,CSHEEGAQETQYF,TGCAGTCACGAAGAGGGGGCTCAAGAGACCCAGTACTTC
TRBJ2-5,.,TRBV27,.,CASSFWGGGEKETQYF,TGTGCCAGCAGTTTCTGGGGAGGAGGAGAAAAAGAGACCCAGTACTTC
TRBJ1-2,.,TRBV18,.,CASSPPDSPYGYTF,TGTGCCAGCTCACCACCGGACAGCCCCTATGGCTACACCTTC
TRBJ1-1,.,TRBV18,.,CASSPTEGSTEAFF,TGTGCCAGCTCACCAACGGAGGGAAGCACTGAAGCTTTCTTT
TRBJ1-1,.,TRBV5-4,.,CASSFTGTEAFF,TGTGCCAGCAGCTTTACGGGCACTGAAGCTTTCTTT
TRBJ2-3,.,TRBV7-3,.,CASSSTSTDTQYF,TGTGCCAGCAGCTCAACCTCCACAGATACGCAGTATTTT